This entry describes one T cell receptor (beta chain). Its antigen has not been determined. Per-base quality was not reported, and no clone a single base away is much larger than it. V is clipped by 2 bases and J by 4 bases, and the sequence between their germline boundaries is 8 bases long. Including cysteine and phenylalanine, the CDR3 has 13 amino acids. This entry keeps only the CDR3 DNA: 39 bases, framed from base 1. CDR1 and CDR2, per the germline V gene, are MGHRA and YSYEKL. The sample is drawn from a study of blood T cell repertoires in COVID-19 (TCRdb year 2020). Background on the whole study: Collaborator samples came from the United States, Italy and Spain and covered acute and convalescent phases of COVID-19. The material from the prospective study consisted of cDNA or gDNA derived from T cells, B-cell-depleted T cells, or PBMCs. Deeply sampled blood TCRbeta repertoires from subjects exposed to, actively infected with, or recovered from COVID-19 were included in the dataset. The repertoires were made available in a free public database intended to serve as a resource for research on the immune response to SARS-CoV-2. The samples were drawn from two sources: the first 160 participants of the ongoing ImmuneRACE study, and 1,200 or so subjects contributed by 6 global collaborators. Nearly every sample came with metadata listing a de-identified subject ID, COVID-19 status, age in years and sex. Where available, HLA class I and class II types were obtained from metadata supplied by the sample provider rather than from assay-based typing.

The immunoSEQ Assay, a bias-controlled multiplex PCR, was used to amplify TCRbeta CDR3 regions from genomic DNA. The study's processing was this. Nucleated cell counts per sample were estimated from amplification of reference gene primers within the assay. To quantify the absolute abundance of each unique TCRbeta CDR3 rearrangement, sequence reads were collapsed and filtered. For each sample, productive Simpson clonality was calculated as the square root of Simpson's diversity index across productive rearrangements. TCRdb mirrors the immuneACCESS table, restricted to in-frame sequences. Some clones are absent from its copies; in checked studies, under half trace to an unresolved V gene, and the reason for the others is unknown. Clone size and V and J calls were adopted from that table, with D and trimming inferred from the DNA. Here the sample has 150,000 to 200,000 clones; around nine tenths occur a single time. The biggest ten clones account for around 0.88% of the sample.

Another Seattle source contributed samples from volunteer blood donors who had recovered from COVID-19. Collaborating institutions collected whole blood in K2EDTA tubes following their own protocols. For TCRbeta analysis, collaborators shipped samples in one of three forms: frozen whole blood, isolated PBMCs, or DNA extracted from either of those sample types. Findings and caveats that apply to the study as a whole: The amount of clinical and demographic metadata varied by source and participant and was provided uncurated.

The sample taken for sequencing was peripheral blood. Rearrangement joined TRBV4-1 to TRBJ2-5; 6 matching bases give a weak D call of TRBD2. The clonotype comes from a woman under 30 who had recovered from COVID-19. The sequenced DNA is TGCGCCAGCAGCCAATTGGGAGGAGAGACCCAGTACTTC. Its protein reads: CASSQLGGETQYF.